The source of this T cell receptor (beta chain) is a study of control samples from healthy donors and cancer patients (dated by TCRdb to 2018 to 2021). The method was the immunoSEQ multiplex PCR assay. Entries here come from immuneACCESS through TCRdb and include only in-frame sequences with V and J called. Some clones fail to appear in such tables; in the studies checked, an unresolved V gene covers under half of the shortfall, and the cause of the remainder is unknown. The sample table records around 170,000 clones; around 94% of these occur just once. The ten largest clones take up around 1.4% of the sample. About this clone itself: Its antigen is not yet known. Base qualities are not at hand, and no much larger clone is one base apart.

The CDR3 holds 13 amino acids from the cysteine to the phenylalanine. The entry retains the CDR3 DNA only, 39 bases that are in frame from base 1. The germline V gene encodes CDR1 SGHDT and CDR2 YYEEEE. At the junction V is shortened by 5 bases and J by 1 base, with 9 bases in between. This TCR derives from a young man in good health. The receptor chain draws on TRBV5-6 and TRBJ2-5, with the D gene too uncertain to name. Input material: blood. The DNA sequence is TGTGCCAGCAGTCAGAATTTCCAAGAGACCCAGTACTTC. Its product reads: CASSQNFQETQYF. Reference TRBV5-6 and TRBJ2-5 genes cover what lies past the CDR3, so the full variable domain is DAGVTQSPTHLIKTRGQQVTLRCSPKSGHDTVSWYQQALGQGPQFIFQYYEEEERQRGNFPDRFSGHQFPNYSSELNVNALLLGDSALYLCASSQNFQETQYFGPGTRLLVL.